The subject of this entry is one T cell receptor (beta chain). Its antigen is not known. The V segment lost 4 bases and the J segment 2 bases; nucleotides outside the gene matches: 11. Looked up from germline, CDR1 is LNHDA and CDR2 is SQIVND (reference sequence). The CDR3 runs 17 residues. The source of the sample is a study of cytomegalovirus exposure and HLA in healthy donors. Whole-study context: Of a few hundred genotyped donors, around 80% grouped in the Caucasian-associated ancestry cluster.

The study's findings and limits: When a later analysis compared HLA-associated TCR beta chains with equally common others, the HLA-associated chains turned out to be more clonally expanded and to have lower generation probabilities.

Primers included in the PCR were 60 Vbeta and 13 Jbeta primers. Repertoires were generated with immunoSEQ multiplex PCR, while TCRdb's copy carries only in-frame clones and drops some. This repertoire shows 170,000 or so clones, roughly 87% found once; its top ten account for 1.6%. This chain uses TRBV19 with TRBJ1-5; 7 bases line up with TRBD1. The sample was PBMCs. The receptor was derived from a middle-aged man in good health and CMV-seronegative. The chain's CDR3 is CASSRHDKGAGNQPQHF. For the CDR3, the DNA is TGTGCCAGTAGTAGGCACGATAAGGGGGCAGGCAATCAGCCCCAGCATTTT.